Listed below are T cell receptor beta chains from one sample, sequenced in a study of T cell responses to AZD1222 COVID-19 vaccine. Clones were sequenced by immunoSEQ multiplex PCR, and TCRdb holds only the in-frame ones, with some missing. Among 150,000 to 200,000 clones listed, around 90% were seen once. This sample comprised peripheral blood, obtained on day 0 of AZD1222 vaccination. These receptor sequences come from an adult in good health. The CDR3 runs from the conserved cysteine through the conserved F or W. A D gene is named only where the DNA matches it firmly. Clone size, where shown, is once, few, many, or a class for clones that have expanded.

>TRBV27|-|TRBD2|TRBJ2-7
TGTGCCAGCATGAAGGGCGGGAGCTCCTACGAGCAGTACTTC
CASMKGGSSYEQYF
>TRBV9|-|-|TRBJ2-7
TGTGCCAGCAGTGCCGGGGACGTCTACGAGCAGTACTTC
CASSAGDVYEQYF
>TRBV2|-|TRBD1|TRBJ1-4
TGTGCCAGCACCCGGGACAGGGGAGCGACTAATGAAAAACTGTTTTTT
CASTRDRGATNEKLFF
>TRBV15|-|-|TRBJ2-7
TGTGCCACCAGCAGAGATTACGGGGGTCTCTACGAGCAGTACTTC
CATSRDYGGLYEQYF
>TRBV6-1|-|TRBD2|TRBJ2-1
TGTGCCAGCAGTGATCTGACTAGCGGGAGACGGGATGAGCAGTTCTTC
CASSDLTSGRRDEQFF
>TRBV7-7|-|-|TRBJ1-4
TGTGCCAGCAGCCCAGACAGAGAAAAACTGTTTTTT
CASSPDREKLFF
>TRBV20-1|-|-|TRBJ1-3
TGCAGTGCTCCAGGGGTAGGGGCCATATATTTT
CSAPGVGAIYF
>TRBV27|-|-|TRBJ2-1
TGTGCCAGCAGTTTACCCCGGGATCAGGGGTACAATGAGCAGTTCTTC
CASSLPRDQGYNEQFF
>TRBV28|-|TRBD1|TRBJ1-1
TGTGCCAGCTACAGGGGGCTGGCCACTGAAGCTTTCTTT
CASYRGLATEAFF
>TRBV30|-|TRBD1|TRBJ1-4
TGTGCCTGGAGTGTAGCAGGGGGGGATGAAAAACTGTTTTTT
CAWSVAGGDEKLFF
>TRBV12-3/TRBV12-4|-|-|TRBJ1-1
TGTGCCAGCAGTTTTCGGGAGTGGGGTGAAGCTTTCTTT
CASSFREWGEAFF
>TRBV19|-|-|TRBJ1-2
TGTGCCAGTACCCGACGGGGGCGCGAGGACTATGGCTACACCTTC
CASTRRGREDYGYTF
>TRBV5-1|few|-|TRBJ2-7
TGCGCCAGCAGCTTGTTTGGTAGCTACGAGCAGTACTTC
CASSLFGSYEQYF
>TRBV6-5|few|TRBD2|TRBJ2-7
TGTGCCAGCAGCCCCACTAGCGGGAGTTACGAGCAGTACTTC
CASSPTSGSYEQYF
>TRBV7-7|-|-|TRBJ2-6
TGTGCCAGCAGCCCGGACCTATCTGGGGCCAACGTCCTGACTTTC
CASSPDLSGANVLTF
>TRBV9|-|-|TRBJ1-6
TGTGCCAGCAGTAAAGACAGATTTAATTCACCCCTCCACTTT
CASSKDRFNSPLHF
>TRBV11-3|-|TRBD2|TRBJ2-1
TGTGCCAGCAGCTTAGAGGTGGGACTAGCGGGAGGCTACAATGAGCAGTTCTTC
CASSLEVGLAGGYNEQFF
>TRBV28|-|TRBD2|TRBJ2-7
TGTGCCAGCAGAGAGACTAGCGGGAGACTCCACGAGCAGTACTTC
CASRETSGRLHEQYF
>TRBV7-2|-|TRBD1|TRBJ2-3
TGTGCCAGCGGAAGACAGGGGTGGACAGATACGCAGTATTTT
CASGRQGWTDTQYF
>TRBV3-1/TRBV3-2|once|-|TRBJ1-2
TGTGCCAGCAGCCATGCGAGGCCGAGGGGCACCGGCGGTTATGGCTACACCTTC
CASSHARPRGTGGYGYTF
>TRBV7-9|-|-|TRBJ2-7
TGTGCCAGCAGGATAGGACTGTCCTACGAGCAGTACTTC
CASRIGLSYEQYF
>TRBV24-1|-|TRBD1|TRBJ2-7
TGTGCCACCAGTGGCGCCCCGGGACAGGGTTCGTACGAGCAGTACTTC
CATSGAPGQGSYEQYF
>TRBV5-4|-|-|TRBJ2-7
TGTGCCAGCAGCTTGGACCGATACTACGAGCAGTACTTC
CASSLDRYYEQYF
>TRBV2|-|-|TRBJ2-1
TGTGCCAGCAGTGGTTACAATGAGCAGTTCTTC
CASSGYNEQFF
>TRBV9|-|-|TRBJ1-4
TGTGCCAGCAGCCCCCATGTCGGGACACAGAATGAAAAACTGTTTTTT
CASSPHVGTQNEKLFF
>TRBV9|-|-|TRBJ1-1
TGTGCCAGCAGCGCCCTTGGTCCCGGCAGTCAAGCTTTCTTT
CASSALGPGSQAFF
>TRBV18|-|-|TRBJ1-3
TGTGCCAGCTCACCTACCGAGGTCACAGGAAACACCATATATTTT
CASSPTEVTGNTIYF
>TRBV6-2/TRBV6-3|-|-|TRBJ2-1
TGTGCCAGCAGTTACTCATTCGACAGAGTAGCCAATGAGCAGTTCTTC
CASSYSFDRVANEQFF
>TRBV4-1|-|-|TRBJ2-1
TGCGCCAGCAGCCAAGATATAGGACCTTACAATGAGCAGTTCTTC
CASSQDIGPYNEQFF
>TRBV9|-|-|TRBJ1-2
TGTGCCAGCAGCGCCCGTATGGAAGGGATGAGCTACACCTTC
CASSARMEGMSYTF
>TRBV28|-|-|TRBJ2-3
TGTGCCAGCAGCCGGAGCGGCACAGATACGCAGTATTTT
CASSRSGTDTQYF
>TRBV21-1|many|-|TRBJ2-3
TGTGCCAGCAGCCGTTTTCCTAGCGGGAGCGATACGCAGTATTTT
CASSRFPSGSDTQYF
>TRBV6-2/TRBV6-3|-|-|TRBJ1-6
TGTGCCAGCAGTTACGTCCAGGGGAAGAATTCACCCCTCCACTTT
CASSYVQGKNSPLHF
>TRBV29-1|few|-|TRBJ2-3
TGCAGCGTTGAAAGCGACACAGATACGCAGTATTTT
CSVESDTDTQYF
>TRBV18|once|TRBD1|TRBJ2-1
TGTGCCAGCTCGACAGGGGTTCGGGGACAGTTCTTC
CASSTGVRGQFF
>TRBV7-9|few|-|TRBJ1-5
TGTGCCAGCAGCTCCGGACGTGACCGAAATCAGCCCCAGCATTTT
CASSSGRDRNQPQHF
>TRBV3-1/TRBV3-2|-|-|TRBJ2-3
TGTGCCAGCAGCCAATCCCGTCCGCAAGGGACAGATACGCAGTATTTT
CASSQSRPQGTDTQYF
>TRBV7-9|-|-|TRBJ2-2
TGTGCCAGCAGACGCGTGGGAGGGGGTATGAACACCGGGGAGCTGTTTTTT
CASRRVGGGMNTGELFF
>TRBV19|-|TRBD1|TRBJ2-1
TGTGCCAGTAGTAGTGACAGGGGCTCCTACAATGAGCAGTTCTTC
CASSSDRGSYNEQFF
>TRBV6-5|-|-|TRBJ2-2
TGTGCCAGCAGTTACGACAGAAACACCGGGGAGCTGTTTTTT
CASSYDRNTGELFF
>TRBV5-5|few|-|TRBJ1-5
TGTGCCAGCAGCTTGGCCCCGGGACCATATAGCAATCAGCCCCAGCATTTT
CASSLAPGPYSNQPQHF
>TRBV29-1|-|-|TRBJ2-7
TGCAGCGTTGAAGATCCAGGGACGGGAGTCTACGAGCAGTACTTC
CSVEDPGTGVYEQYF
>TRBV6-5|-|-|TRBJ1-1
TGTGCCAGCAGTCTCAGGAGAAACACTGAAGCTTTCTTT
CASSLRRNTEAFF
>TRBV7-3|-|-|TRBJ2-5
TGTGCCAGCAGCCTCGGGCGGGACTCCAACACCGACTTC
CASSLGRDSNTDF
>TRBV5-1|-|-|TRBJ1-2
TGCGCCAGCAGCTTGGTTACCCGAGGTGGCTACACCTTC
CASSLVTRGGYTF
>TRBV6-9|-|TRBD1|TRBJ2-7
TGTGCCAGCAGTTCCCGGGACAGGGCCTTCTACGAGCAGTACTTC
CASSSRDRAFYEQYF
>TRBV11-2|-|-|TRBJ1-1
TGTGCCAGCAGCTTAGAGGGGTCTATGAACACTGAAGCTTTCTTT
CASSLEGSMNTEAFF
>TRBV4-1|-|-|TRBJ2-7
TGCGCCAGCAGCCAACAGGCAAGGAACTCCTACGAGCAGTACTTC
CASSQQARNSYEQYF
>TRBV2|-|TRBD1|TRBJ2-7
TGTGCCAGCAGGCCACCAAGGGGGCTCGGGGCCTACGAGCAGTACTTC
CASRPPRGLGAYEQYF
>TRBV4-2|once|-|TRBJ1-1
TGTGCCAGCAGCCAAGAGCTTGAGGTGAACACTGAAGCTTTCTTT
CASSQELEVNTEAFF
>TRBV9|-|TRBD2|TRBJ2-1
TGTGCCAGCAGCGCCTCGACTAGCGGGGGATGGGGTGAGCAGTTCTTC
CASSASTSGGWGEQFF
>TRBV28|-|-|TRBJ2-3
TGTGCCAGTTCTACCCCCGGCGGGAGCACAGATACGCAGTATTTT
CASSTPGGSTDTQYF
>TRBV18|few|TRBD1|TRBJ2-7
TGTGCCAGCTCACCACGACAGGGGACCTACGAGCAGTACTTC
CASSPRQGTYEQYF
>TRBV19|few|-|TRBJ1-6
TGTGCCAGTAGTATGGGACGGATCAATTCACCCCTCCACTTT
CASSMGRINSPLHF
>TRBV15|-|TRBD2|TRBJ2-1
TGTGCCACCAGCAGATTGGGACTAGCGGAGTGGAATGAGCAGTTCTTC
CATSRLGLAEWNEQFF